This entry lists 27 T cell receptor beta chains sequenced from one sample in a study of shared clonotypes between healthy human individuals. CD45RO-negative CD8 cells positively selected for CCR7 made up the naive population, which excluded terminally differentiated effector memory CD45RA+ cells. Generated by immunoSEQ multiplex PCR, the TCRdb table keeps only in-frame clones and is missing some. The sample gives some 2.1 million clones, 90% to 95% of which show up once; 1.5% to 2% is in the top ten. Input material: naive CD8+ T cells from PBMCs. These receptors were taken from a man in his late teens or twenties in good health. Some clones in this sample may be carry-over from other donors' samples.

The CDR3 protein is CASSHRTRLYEQYF. Written as DNA, the CDR3 is TGTGCCAGCAGTCACCGGACTAGATTATACGAGCAGTACTTC. The gene calls are TRBV28 and TRBJ2-7; 7 bases are a match to TRBD2. Germline trimming cut 5 bases from V and 4 bases from J; bases unmatched to any gene: 8. The CDR3 is 14 amino acids. Germline CDR1 MDHEN, CDR2 SYDVKM.

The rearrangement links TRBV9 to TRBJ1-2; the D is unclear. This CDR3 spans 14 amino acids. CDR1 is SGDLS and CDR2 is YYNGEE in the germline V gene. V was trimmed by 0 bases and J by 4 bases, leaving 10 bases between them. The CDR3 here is CASSVGVTAYGYTF. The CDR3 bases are TGTGCCAGCAGCGTAGGGGTCACAGCCTATGGCTACACCTTC. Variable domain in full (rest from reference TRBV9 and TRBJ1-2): DSGVTQTPKHLITATGQRVTLRCSPRSGDLSVYWYQQSLDQGLQFLIQYYNGEERAKGNILERFSAQQFPDLHSELNLSSLELGDSALYFCASSVGVTAYGYTFGSGTRLTVV.

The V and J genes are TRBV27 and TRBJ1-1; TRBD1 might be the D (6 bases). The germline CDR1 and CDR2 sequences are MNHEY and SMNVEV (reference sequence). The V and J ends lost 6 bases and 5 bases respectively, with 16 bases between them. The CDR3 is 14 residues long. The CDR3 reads CASRARGAWTEAFF. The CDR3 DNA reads TGTGCCAGCAGGGCCCGGGGGGCATGGACTGAAGCTTTCTTT.

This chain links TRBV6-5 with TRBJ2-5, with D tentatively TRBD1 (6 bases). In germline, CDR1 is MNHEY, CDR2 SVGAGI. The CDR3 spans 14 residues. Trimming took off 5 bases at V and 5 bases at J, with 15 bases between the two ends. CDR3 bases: TGTGCCAGCAGTCCAAGCAGGGGATGGGAGACCCAGTACTTC. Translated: CASSPSRGWETQYF.

CDR3 nucleotides: TGTGCCACCCGATTCCAAGCGGCCTCCTACGAGCAGTACTTC. It specifies CATRFQAASYEQYF. This chain joins TRBV19 and TRBJ2-7, with D possibly matching TRBD2 (5 bases). The V gene lost 10 bases and the J gene lost 0 bases, with 16 bases spanning the gap. The germline V gene has CDR1 LNHDA and CDR2 SQIVND (reference sequence). The CDR3 consists of 14 residues.

CDR3 amino acids: CSVLLSGNEQYF. Written as DNA, the CDR3 is TGCAGCGTTCTTTTGTCAGGGAACGAGCAGTACTTC. The gene calls are TRBV29-1 and TRBJ2-7; possible D gene TRBD1, 5 bases. This CDR3 has 12 residues. V lost 5 bases to trimming and J lost 5 bases, with 13 bases between them. Germline CDR1 is SQVTM and CDR2 is ANQGSEA.

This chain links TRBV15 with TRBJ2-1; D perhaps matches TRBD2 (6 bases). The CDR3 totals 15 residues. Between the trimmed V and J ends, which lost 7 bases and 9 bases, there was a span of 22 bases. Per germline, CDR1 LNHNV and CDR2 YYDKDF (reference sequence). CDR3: CATTDRDFPSGEQFF. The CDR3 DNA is TGTGCCACCACCGACCGGGACTTCCCCTCTGGTGAGCAGTTCTTC.

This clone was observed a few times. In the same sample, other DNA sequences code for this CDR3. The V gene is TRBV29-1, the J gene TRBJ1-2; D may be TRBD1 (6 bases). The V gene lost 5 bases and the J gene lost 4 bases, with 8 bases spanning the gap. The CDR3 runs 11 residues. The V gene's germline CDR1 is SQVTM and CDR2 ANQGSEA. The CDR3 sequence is CSVKGGYGYTF. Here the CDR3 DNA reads TGCAGCGTTAAAGGGGGCTATGGCTACACCTTC. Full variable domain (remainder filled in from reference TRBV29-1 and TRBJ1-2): SAVISQKPSRDICQRGTSLTIQCQVDSQVTMMFWYRQQPGQSLTLIATANQGSEATYESGFVIDKFPISRPNLTFSTLTVSNMSPEDSSIYLCSVKGGYGYTFGSGTRLTVV.

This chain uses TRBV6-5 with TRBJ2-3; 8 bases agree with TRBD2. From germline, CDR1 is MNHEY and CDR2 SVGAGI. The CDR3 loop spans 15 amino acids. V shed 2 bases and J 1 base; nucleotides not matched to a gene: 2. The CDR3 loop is CASSYEAGGTDTQYF. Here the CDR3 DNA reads TGTGCCAGCAGTTACGAAGCGGGGGGCACAGATACGCAGTATTTT.

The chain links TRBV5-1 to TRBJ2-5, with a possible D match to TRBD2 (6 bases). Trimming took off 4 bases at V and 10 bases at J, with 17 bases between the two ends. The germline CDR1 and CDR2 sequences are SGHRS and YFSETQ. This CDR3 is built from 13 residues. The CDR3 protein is CASSEAGREGQYF. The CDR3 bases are TGCGCCAGCAGCGAAGCCGGGAGAGAAGGCCAGTACTTC.

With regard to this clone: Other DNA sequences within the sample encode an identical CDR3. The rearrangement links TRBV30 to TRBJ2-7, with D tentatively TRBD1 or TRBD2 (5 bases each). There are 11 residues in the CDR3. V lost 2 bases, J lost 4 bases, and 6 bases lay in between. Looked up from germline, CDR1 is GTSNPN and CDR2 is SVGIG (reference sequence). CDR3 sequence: CAWSWGYEQYF. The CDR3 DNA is TGTGCCTGGAGTTGGGGGTACGAGCAGTACTTC.

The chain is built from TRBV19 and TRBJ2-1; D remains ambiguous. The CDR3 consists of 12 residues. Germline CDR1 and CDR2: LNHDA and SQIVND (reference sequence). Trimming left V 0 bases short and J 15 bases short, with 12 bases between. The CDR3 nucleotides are TGTGCCAGTAGTATAGAGCCAGAAGGGCGGTTCTTC. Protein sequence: CASSIEPEGRFF.

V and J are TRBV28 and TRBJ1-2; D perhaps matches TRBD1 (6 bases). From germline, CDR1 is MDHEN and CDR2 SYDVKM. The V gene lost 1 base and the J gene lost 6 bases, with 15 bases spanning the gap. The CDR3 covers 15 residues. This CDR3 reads CASSLSFQGKNGYTF. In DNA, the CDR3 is TGTGCCAGCAGTTTATCATTTCAGGGGAAAAATGGCTACACCTTC.

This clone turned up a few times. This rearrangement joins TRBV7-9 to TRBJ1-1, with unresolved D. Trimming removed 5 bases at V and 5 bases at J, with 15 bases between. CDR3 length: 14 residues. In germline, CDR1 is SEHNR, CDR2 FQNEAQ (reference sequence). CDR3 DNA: TGTGCCAGCAGCGCTGATTTGGTCGAAACTGAAGCTTTCTTT. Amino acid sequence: CASSADLVETEAFF.

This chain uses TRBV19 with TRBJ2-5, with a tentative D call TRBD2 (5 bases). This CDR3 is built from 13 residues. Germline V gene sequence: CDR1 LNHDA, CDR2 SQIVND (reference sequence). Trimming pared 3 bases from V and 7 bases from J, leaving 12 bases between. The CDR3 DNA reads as TGTGCCAGTAGTATCCCCGGGGAAGGGACCCAGTACTTC. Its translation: CASSIPGEGTQYF.

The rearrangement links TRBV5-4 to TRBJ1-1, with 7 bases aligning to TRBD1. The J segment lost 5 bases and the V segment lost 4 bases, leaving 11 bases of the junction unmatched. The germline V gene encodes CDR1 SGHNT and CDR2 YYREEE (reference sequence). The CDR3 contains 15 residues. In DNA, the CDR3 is TGTGCCAGCAGCGTTCCGACAGGGAAAGGGACTGAAGCTTTCTTT. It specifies CASSVPTGKGTEAFF.

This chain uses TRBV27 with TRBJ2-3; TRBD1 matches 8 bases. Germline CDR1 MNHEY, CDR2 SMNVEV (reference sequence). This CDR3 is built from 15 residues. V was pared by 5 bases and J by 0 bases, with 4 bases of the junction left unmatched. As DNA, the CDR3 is TGTGCCAGCAGTCCGACAGGGGCTAGCACAGATACGCAGTATTTT. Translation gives CASSPTGASTDTQYF.

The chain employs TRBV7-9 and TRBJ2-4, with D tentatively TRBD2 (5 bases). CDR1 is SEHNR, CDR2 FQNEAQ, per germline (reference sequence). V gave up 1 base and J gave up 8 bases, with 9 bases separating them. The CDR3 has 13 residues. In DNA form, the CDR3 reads TGTGCCAGCAGCTTAGTACTAGGAGACATTCAGTACTTC. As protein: CASSLVLGDIQYF.

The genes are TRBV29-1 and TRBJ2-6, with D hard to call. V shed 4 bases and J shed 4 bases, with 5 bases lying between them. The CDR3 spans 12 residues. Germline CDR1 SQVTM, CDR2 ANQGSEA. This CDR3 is CSVVIGANVLTF. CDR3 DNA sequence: TGCAGCGTTGTGATCGGGGCCAACGTCCTGACTTTC.

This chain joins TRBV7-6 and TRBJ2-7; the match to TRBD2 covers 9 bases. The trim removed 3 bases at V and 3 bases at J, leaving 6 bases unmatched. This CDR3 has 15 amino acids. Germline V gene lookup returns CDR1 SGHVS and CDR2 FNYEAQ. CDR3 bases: TGTGCCAGCAGCTTGGGGTTAGCGGGGGACTACGAGCAGTACTTC. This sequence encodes CASSLGLAGDYEQYF.

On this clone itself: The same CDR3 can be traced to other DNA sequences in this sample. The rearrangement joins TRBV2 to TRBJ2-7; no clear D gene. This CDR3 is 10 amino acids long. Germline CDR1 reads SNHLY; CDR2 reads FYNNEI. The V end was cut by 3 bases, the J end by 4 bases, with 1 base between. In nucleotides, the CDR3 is TGTGCCAGCAGTGAGTACGAGCAGTACTTC. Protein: CASSEYEQYF.

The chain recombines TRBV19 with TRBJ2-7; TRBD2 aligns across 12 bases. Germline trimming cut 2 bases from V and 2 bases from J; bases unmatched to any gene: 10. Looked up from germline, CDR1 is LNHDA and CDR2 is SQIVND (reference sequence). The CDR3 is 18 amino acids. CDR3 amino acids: CASSISLFLAGGPYEQYF. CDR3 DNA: TGTGCCAGTAGTATATCCCTTTTCCTAGCGGGAGGGCCCTACGAGCAGTACTTC.

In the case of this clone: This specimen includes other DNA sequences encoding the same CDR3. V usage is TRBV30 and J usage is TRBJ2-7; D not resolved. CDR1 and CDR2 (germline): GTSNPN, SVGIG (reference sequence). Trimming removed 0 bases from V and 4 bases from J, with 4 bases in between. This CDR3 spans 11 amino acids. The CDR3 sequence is CAWSVRYEQYF. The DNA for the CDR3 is TGTGCCTGGAGTGTACGGTACGAGCAGTACTTC.

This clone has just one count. The CDR3: CASSFGDGSVYGYTF. The CDR3 coding sequence is TGTGCCAGCAGCTTCGGAGATGGCAGCGTCTATGGCTACACCTTC. This chain uses TRBV11-2 with TRBJ1-2; D is unresolved. The V and J ends lost 3 bases and 4 bases respectively, with 15 bases between them. The CDR3 runs 15 residues. Germline V gene lookup returns CDR1 SGHAT and CDR2 FQNNGV.

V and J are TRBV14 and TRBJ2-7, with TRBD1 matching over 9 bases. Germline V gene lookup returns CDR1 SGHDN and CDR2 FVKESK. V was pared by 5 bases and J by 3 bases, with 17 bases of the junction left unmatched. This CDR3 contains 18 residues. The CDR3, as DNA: TGTGCCAGCAGCGGTGCAACAGGGGGCCGGAGGAGCCGCTACGAGCAGTACTTC. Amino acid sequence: CASSGATGGRRSRYEQYF.

The DNA for the CDR3 is TGTGCCAGTAGTGCCGTAGGCGGAGCTCCTACGGTCGAGCAGTACTTC. It yields the protein CASSAVGGAPTVEQYF. The chain carries TRBV19 and TRBJ2-7; D unresolved. There are 16 residues in the CDR3. Germline-derived CDR1 and CDR2 are LNHDA and SQIVND (reference sequence). Trimming stripped 5 bases from V and 6 bases from J, with 23 bases between.

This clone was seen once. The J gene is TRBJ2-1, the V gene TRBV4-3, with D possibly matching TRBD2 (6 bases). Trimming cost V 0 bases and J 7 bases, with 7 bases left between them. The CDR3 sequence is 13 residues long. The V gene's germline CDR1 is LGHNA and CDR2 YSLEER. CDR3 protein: CASSQELANEQFF. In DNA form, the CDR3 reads TGCGCCAGCAGCCAAGAACTAGCTAATGAGCAGTTCTTC.